The source of this T cell receptor (beta chain) is a study of T cell clonotyping in hematopoietic cell transplantation. The study, taken as a whole, reports: Broader posttransplant TCR repertoire diversity was predicted by graft donor and pretransplant recipient Inverse Simpson Index values. Few recipient clonotypes overlapped donors; over 97% were de novo at given depth. Without cell sorting, CD4 versus CD8 contributions remain unresolved.

In germline, CDR1 is GTSNPN, CDR2 SVGIG (reference sequence). This CDR3 is 14 amino acids long. V was clipped by 3 bases and J by 4 bases, with 15 bases between them. Assay used: immunoSEQ multiplex PCR; TCRdb lists only in-frame clones, some missing. The repertoire holds around 13,000 clones, with just under 85% as singletons. Remarks on this clone: The antigen remains unidentified.

The sequencing here drew on PBMCs, taken 100 days after allogeneic stem cell transplant. The chain is built from TRBV30 and TRBJ2-5, with D perhaps TRBD2 (5 bases). This receptor was identified in a female patient in her thirties or forties who had an allogeneic stem cell transplant from a related donor, so T cells may come from the graft donor. Some clones in this sample may be carry-over from other donors' samples. The CDR3: CAWSPWSGAETQYF. The CDR3 coding sequence is TGTGCCTGGAGCCCCTGGAGCGGAGCAGAGACCCAGTACTTC.